This record looks at one TCR beta chain sequence and its context. The sample comes from a study of blood T cell repertoires in COVID-19. Study-level information: Donors in the United States, Italy and Spain gave samples during acute or convalescent COVID-19. From T cells, B-cell-depleted T cells, or PBMCs came the material, which was cDNA or gDNA.

In the authors' workflow: Using reference gene primer amplification, nucleated cell counts were estimated. Clones were sequenced by immunoSEQ multiplex PCR, and TCRdb holds only the in-frame ones, with some missing. D and trimming come from the DNA, and the V and J calls and clone size come from that table. The sample has roughly 170,000 clones; under 85% are singletons. This sequence originates from a human donor in a cohort sampled during active COVID-19. The sequenced sample was peripheral blood.

CDR3 amino acids: CSAHIVEAFF. In nucleotides, the CDR3 is TGCAGTGCCCACATCGTAGAAGCTTTCTTT. The J gene is TRBJ1-1, the V gene TRBV20-1; D gene uncertain. V was trimmed by 6 bases and J by 8 bases, leaving 10 bases between them. The length of the CDR3 is 10 residues. Germline CDR1 DFQATT, CDR2 SNEGSKA (reference sequence).